This TCR beta chain was sequenced during a study of CD8 T cells in Susac syndrome. This clonotype came up once. The T cells that were sequenced for TCR beta were CD8+ and CD4+ cells from blood. Multiple sclerosis controls were treatment-naive patients with stable or active relapsing-remitting disease. Purification of the CD8+ and CD4+ T cells relied on negative isolation, and TEMRA cells underwent FACS enrichment. Random hexamers were used to reverse transcribe the RNA input (0.5 to 1 ug). The TCR beta CDR3 was amplified by immunoSEQ multiplex PCR across 54 Vbeta, 13 Jbeta. MiXCR, run by TCRdb on the immunoSEQ multiplex PCR reads, gives a single entry per CDR3 protein. In the table there are approximately 200,000 distinct CDR3 sequences, about 95% of which are singletons. V lost 0 bases and J 5 bases, leaving 15 bases between the germline ends. The CDR3 loop spans 15 amino acids. CDR1 is DFQATT, CDR2 SNEGSKA, per germline (reference sequence).

The V call is TRBV20-1, the J call TRBJ2-3; D is perhaps TRBD1 (5 bases). Sequencing was done on a sample of CD4+ T cells from PBMCs. The TCR sequence derives from a human donor with multiple sclerosis. This CDR3 is CSAREGAGLEDTQYF. The CDR3 coding sequence is TGCAGTGCTAGAGAAGGGGCAGGATTGGAAGATACGCAGTATTTT.